This TCR beta chain originates from a study of shared clonotypes between healthy human individuals (dated by TCRdb to 2018 to 2021). A note on the overall study: A couple of women and a few men aged 18 to 49 years were included in the cohort. Different laboratories and diverse techniques were used to prepare libraries and sequence TCR repertoires, to increase sequencing depth and limit assay-specific biases. To estimate repertoire size and how much clonotype sharing occurs between individuals, the study deeply sequenced the blood TCR repertoires of roughly 5 healthy adults. For each donor, CD4 naive and CD4 memory were each run on three plates, CD8 naive on two plates, and CD8 memory on one plate. Per donor, leukapheresis produced somewhere between about 0.9 and 10 billion PBMCs. The study at large found these results: About 5% of naive CD4, 3.5% of naive CD8, around 2.3% of memory CD4, and approximately 0.39% of memory CD8 clonotypes were shared across several donors. Only blood was sampled, and tissue TCR repertoires likely differ from those in blood. The small number of donors limited the genetic and exposure-history diversity represented. Compared with non-shared clonotypes, clonotypes shared by all four sorted-subset donors had higher generation probabilities. Estimated clonotype richness was generally larger for naive than for memory subsets. Based on pairwise subsampling, the degree of clonotype sharing among donors was expected to be affected by sequencing depth. Even with the large sequencing depth, rarefaction of the sorted-subset datasets indicated that sequencing was incomplete.

Using the deep immunoSEQ assay, multiplex PCR amplified TCR CDR3 regions from genomic DNA. Extracted genomic DNA from each cell subset was distributed evenly across all wells of several immunoSEQ 96-well plates, and each plate was treated as a replicate. For sorted subsets, each replicate PCR was loaded with roughly 0.2 ug genomic DNA, equivalent to 30,000 or so T cell genomes. The purified libraries were quantified using a Qubit 3.0 fluorometer, sized with a Bioanalyzer 2100, and then quantified again using the KAPA Library Quantification kit. A separate single-read 150-cycle Illumina NextSeq 550 flow cell was used to sequence each immunoSEQ 96-well plate. In the source study's methods: Because the immunoSEQ output held only junctional sequences and lacked quality scores, the filtering could not match the filtering applied to full-length reads. Sequences were annotated with PyIR, a Python wrapper for IgBLAST v1.9, and V/J genes and CDR3 were assigned using IMGT germline references. Reads with weak V/J assignments (E-value above 1e-6), missing CDR3, stop codons, out-of-frame junctions, or ambiguous translated residues were removed. V3J clonotypes were defined as sequences sharing an identical inferred V gene, J gene, and CDR3 amino acid sequence. To compute the percentage overlap between repertoires, the number of shared unique clonotypes was divided by the size of the smaller repertoire. Three approaches were used to assess repertoire richness: RTK rarefaction, the Chao1 estimator, and Recon v2.1 estimates of unobserved clonotypes. OLGA was used to compute generation probabilities for all TCRbeta clonotypes that the gDNA method yielded from a handful of donors. Drawn from immuneACCESS, this table holds only the in-frame rearrangements with V and J called that TCRdb kept. Clones are partly lost; checked studies trace under half to an unresolved V gene and leave the rest unexplained. The DNA gave D and trimming, while V, J and clone size come from that table. Recorded for this sample are some 120,000 clones; 68% of them occurred a single time. Of the sample, 24% falls within the top ten clones.

To note about this clone: This receptor's antigen is unknown. Base quality data are lacking; no much larger clone is found one base away.

Donors were healthy HIV-negative adults with no recently reported acute infections or vaccinations. Every donor was a Caucasian adult residing in Nashville, Tennessee, USA. CD8 memory samples were composed of magnetically selected CD45RO+ cells combined with CCR7-negative CD45RA+ effector memory (TemRA) cells. Blood was obtained by leukapheresis, after which PBMCs were separated by Ficoll-Histopaque density gradient centrifugation and cryopreserved in liquid nitrogen vapor phase. Analytical flow cytometry was used to check the purity and quantity of every magnetically sorted T cell population. Genomic DNA was isolated from each sorted fraction and quantified by UV absorbance on a Nanodrop 2000c. Sequencing used memory CD8+ T cells sorted from blood. The cell subset or site label for this specimen denotes: CD45RO+ cells pooled with CCR7-negative TemRA cells. The TCR comes from a woman aged 25 to 39 in good health.

The base sequence is TGTGCCAGCAGCCCCGGGACTAGCGATACCGGGGAGCTGTTTTTT. Translated, this is CASSPGTSDTGELFF. The chain is assembled from TRBV6-6 and TRBJ2-2, and 10 junction bases match TRBD2. The CDR3, from cysteine to phenylalanine, totals 15 residues. Only the CDR3 DNA stays, 45 bases, in frame from base 1. The germline V gene (reference sequence) provides CDR1 MNHNY and CDR2 SVGAGI. At the junction V is shortened by 6 bases and J by 5 bases; bases outside the gene matches: 6.